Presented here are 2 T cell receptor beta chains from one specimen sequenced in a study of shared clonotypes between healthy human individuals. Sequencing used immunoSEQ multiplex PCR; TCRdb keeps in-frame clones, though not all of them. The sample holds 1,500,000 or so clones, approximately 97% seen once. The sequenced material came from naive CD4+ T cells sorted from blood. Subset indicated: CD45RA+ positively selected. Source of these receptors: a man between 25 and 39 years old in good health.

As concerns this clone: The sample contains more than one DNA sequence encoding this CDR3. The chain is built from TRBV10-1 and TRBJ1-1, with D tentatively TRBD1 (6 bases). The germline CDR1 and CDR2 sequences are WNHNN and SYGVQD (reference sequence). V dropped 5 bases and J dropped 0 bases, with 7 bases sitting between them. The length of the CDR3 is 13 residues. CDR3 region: CASSRGLNTEAFF. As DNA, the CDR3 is TGCGCCAGCAGTCGGGGGCTGAACACTGAAGCTTTCTTT.

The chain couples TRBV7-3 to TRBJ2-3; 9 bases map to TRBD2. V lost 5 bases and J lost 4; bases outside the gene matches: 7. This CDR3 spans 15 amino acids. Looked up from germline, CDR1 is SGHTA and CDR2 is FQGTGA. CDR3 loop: CASSRSGSAADTQYF. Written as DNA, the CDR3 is TGTGCCAGCAGCCGTAGCGGGAGCGCGGCAGATACGCAGTATTTT.